Listed here are 2 T cell receptor beta chains from one sample, sequenced in a study of graft-versus-host responses after intestinal transplantation. TCRdb's copy holds only in-frame clones and misses some; the assay was immunoSEQ multiplex PCR. The sample has about 36,000 clones, around 94% seen once; the top ten hold 0.22%. For these receptors, no antigen is known. The specimen comprised unstimulated CD4+ T cells sorted from spleen or lymph node cells, sampled before transplant. The receptors stem from a human donor who was the organ donor for an intestinal transplant.

The rearrangement joins TRBV19 to TRBJ1-6; possibly TRBD1 for D (6 bases). There are 15 residues in the CDR3. Per germline, CDR1 LNHDA and CDR2 SQIVND (reference sequence). V shed 6 bases and J shed 4 bases, with 13 bases lying between them. The CDR3 loop is CASRTGGHYNSPLHF. CDR3 coding DNA: TGTGCCAGTAGGACCGGGGGACATTATAATTCACCCCTCCACTTT.

This clone showed up just a few times. The J gene is TRBJ2-7, the V gene TRBV11-1; D gene uncertain. CDR1 and CDR2 from the germline V gene are SGHAT and FQDESV (reference sequence). This CDR3 spans 14 amino acids. The V gene lost 10 bases and the J gene lost 0 bases, with 16 bases spanning the gap. The CDR3 here is CATPIRRSSYEQYF. The CDR3 nucleotides read TGTGCCACTCCAATACGACGGTCCTCCTACGAGCAGTACTTC. Complete variable domain (other parts from reference TRBV11-1 and TRBJ2-7): EAEVAQSPRYKITEKSQAVAFWCDPISGHATLYWYRQILGQGPELLVQFQDESVVDDSQLPKDRFSAERLKGVDSTLKIQPAELGDSAMYLCATPIRRSSYEQYFGPGTRLTVT.